This T cell receptor beta chain was identified in a study of blood T cell repertoires in COVID-19. About the study: Collection of acute and convalescent COVID-19 samples took place in the United States, Italy and Spain. Sources were T cells, B-cell-depleted T cells, or PBMCs; the material itself was cDNA or gDNA.

The authors' processing: Reference gene primer amplification gave nucleated cell count estimates. Assay used: immunoSEQ multiplex PCR; TCRdb lists only in-frame clones, some missing. V and J calls and clone size are copied from that table; D and trimming were computed from the DNA. The repertoire holds approximately 240,000 clones, with roughly 84% as singletons. The TCR sequence derives from a man aged 45-65 years who had recovered from COVID-19. Sequencing was done on a sample of peripheral blood.

The CDR3 region has the DNA TGTGCCAGCAGCTCGGGACTAGCGACATTCGAGCAGTACTTC. Its translation is CASSSGLATFEQYF. The chain links TRBV7-9 to TRBJ2-7; 10 bases match TRBD2. Germline lookup yields CDR1 SEHNR and CDR2 FQNEAQ (reference sequence). The trim removed 4 bases at V and 6 bases at J, leaving 6 bases unmatched. The CDR3 runs 14 residues.